This T cell receptor (beta chain) was captured by sequencing in a study of blood T cell repertoires in COVID-19. Study as a whole: Sites in the United States, Italy and Spain provided acute and convalescent COVID-19 samples. PBMCs, B-cell-depleted T cells, or T cells provided the cDNA or gDNA that made up the material.

The CDR3 contains 16 residues. Germline V gene sequence: CDR1 SGHDT, CDR2 YYEEEE. The V gene lost 4 bases and the J gene lost 0 bases, with 16 bases spanning the gap. The repertoire was sequenced with immunoSEQ multiplex PCR; TCRdb's copy has only in-frame clones and lacks some. Counted here are some 81,000 clones, about 95% occurring once; the ten biggest clones make up roughly 4.7%. Source material: peripheral blood. This clonotype was obtained from a human donor with active COVID-19. The donor label of this sample is uncertain. The V gene is TRBV5-6, the J gene TRBJ1-1; no firm D call. In DNA, the CDR3 is TGTGCCAGCAGCCTATTACCGGGTCCCCTGAACACTGAAGCTTTCTTT. It encodes CASSLLPGPLNTEAFF.